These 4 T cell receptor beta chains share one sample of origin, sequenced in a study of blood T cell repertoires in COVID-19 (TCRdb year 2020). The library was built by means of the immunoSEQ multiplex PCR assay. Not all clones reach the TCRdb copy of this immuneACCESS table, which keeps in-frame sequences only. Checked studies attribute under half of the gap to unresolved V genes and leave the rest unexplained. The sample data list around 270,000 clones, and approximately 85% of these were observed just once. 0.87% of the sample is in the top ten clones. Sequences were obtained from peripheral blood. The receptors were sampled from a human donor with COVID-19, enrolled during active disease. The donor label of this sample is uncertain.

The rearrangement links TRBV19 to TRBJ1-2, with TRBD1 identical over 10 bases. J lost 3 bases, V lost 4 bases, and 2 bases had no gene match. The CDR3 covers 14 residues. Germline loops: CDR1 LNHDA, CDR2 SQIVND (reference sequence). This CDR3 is CASSTTGGYYGYTF. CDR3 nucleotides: TGTGCCAGTAGTACGACAGGGGGCTACTATGGCTACACCTTC.

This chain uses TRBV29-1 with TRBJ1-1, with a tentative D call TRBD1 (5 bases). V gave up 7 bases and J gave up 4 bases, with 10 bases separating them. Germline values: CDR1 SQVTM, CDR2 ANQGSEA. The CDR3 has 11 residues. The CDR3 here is CSDQGSTEAFF. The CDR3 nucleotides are TGCAGCGACCAGGGTTCCACTGAAGCTTTCTTT.

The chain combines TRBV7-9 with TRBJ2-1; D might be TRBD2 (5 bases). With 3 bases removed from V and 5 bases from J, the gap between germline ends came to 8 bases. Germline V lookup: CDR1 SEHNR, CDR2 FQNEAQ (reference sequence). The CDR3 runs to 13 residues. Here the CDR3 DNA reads TGTGCCAGCAGCTTGAGCGGAAACAATGAGCAGTTCTTC. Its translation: CASSLSGNNEQFF.

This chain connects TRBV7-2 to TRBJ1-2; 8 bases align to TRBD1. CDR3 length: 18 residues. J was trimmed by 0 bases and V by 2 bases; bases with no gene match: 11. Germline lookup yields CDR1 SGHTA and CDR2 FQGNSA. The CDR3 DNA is TGTGCCAGCAGCTTAAGGGCGGCCGGGACAGGCACTAACTATGGCTACACCTTC. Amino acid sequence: CASSLRAAGTGTNYGYTF.